A single sample is the source of the 3 T cell receptor beta chains below, sequenced in a study of T cells after yellow fever vaccination. TCRdb reanalysed the 5' RACE reads using MiXCR and keeps one entry per CDR3 protein. The sample records 110,000 or so distinct CDR3 sequences, roughly 7.9% being singletons. The source material was CD4+ T cells sorted from PBMCs, sampled about 41 days after the first yellow fever vaccination. The receptors derive from a man between 18 and 35 years old who received the YFV17D yellow fever vaccine.

This clonotype was observed a few times. Relative to the germline gene, one junction end is altered; a read error may explain this. This chain joins TRBV9 and TRBJ2-3; TRBD2 matches 9 bases. Germline CDR1 and CDR2: SGDLS and YYNGEE. The length of the CDR3 is 15 residues. CDR3 in amino acids: CASSYSGGKADTHYF. CDR3 DNA sequence: TGTGCCAGCAGCTACAGCGGGGGGAAAGCAGATACGCATTATTTT.

This clonotype was recorded many times. This chain connects TRBV5-1 to TRBJ2-5, with no clear D. There are 14 residues in the CDR3. Germline CDR1 reads SGHRS; CDR2 reads YFSETQ. V lost 0 bases, J lost 5 bases, and 11 bases lay in between. The CDR3 DNA is TGCGCCAGCAGCTTGGTGTCCGAGCTGGAGACCCAGTACTTC. Its protein is CASSLVSELETQYF.

This clonotype was observed at least ten times. The V call is TRBV11-2, the J call TRBJ2-1; 15 positions match TRBD2. This CDR3 has 18 residues. Germline assignment: CDR1 SGHAT and CDR2 FQNNGV. V trimming: 5 bases; J trimming: 3 bases; junction bases outside the gene matches: 8. The CDR3: CASSRTSGGALVYNEQFF. The CDR3, as DNA: TGTGCCAGCAGCCGGACTAGCGGGGGGGCGCTTGTCTACAATGAGCAGTTCTTC.